The entry below describes one T cell receptor (beta chain). Its antigen is as yet unknown. The V gene's germline CDR1 is SEHNR and CDR2 FQNEAQ (reference sequence). Trimming pared 5 bases from V and 0 bases from J, leaving 10 bases between. The CDR3 is 15 residues long. TCRdb itself ran the reads through MiXCR, one entry per CDR3 protein. The sample has around 740,000 distinct CDR3 sequences, less than 40% seen once. This entry belongs to a study of T cell repertoires in cytomegalovirus infection. Across the whole study: Both CMV infection and a matching HLA type were indicated by public TCR beta signatures. Whole-study results and caveats: It was HLA-C-restricted CMV-specific TCR beta clonotypes that dominated the response ex vivo.

The J gene is TRBJ1-4, the V gene TRBV7-9; D call uncertain. Sequencing was performed on PBMCs. This TCR was recovered from a human donor in good health (CMV status not recorded). Some clones in this sample may be carry-over from other donors' samples. The CDR3 is CASSPTEATNEKLFF. The CDR3 DNA reads as TGTGCCAGCAGCCCGACCGAGGCAACTAATGAAAAACTGTTTTTT.